This T cell receptor beta chain was identified during a study of T cell changes during pregnancy in multiple sclerosis. Libraries were prepared by immunoSEQ multiplex PCR; TCRdb keeps only in-frame clonotypes and omits some of them. This sample has 65,000 to 85,000 clones; roughly 90% occur once, and the top ten carry over 7.5%. This CDR3 has 12 amino acids. CDR1 is SGHDT and CDR2 is YYEEEE in the germline V gene. The V segment lost 3 bases and the J segment 4 bases; nucleotides outside the gene matches: 0. The sequence derives from a female donor in good health, enrolled as a control in a pregnancy study. V usage is TRBV5-6 and J usage is TRBJ2-7; TRBD2 agrees at 8 bases. Sample: peripheral blood, taken after pregnancy. Here the CDR3 DNA reads TGTGCCAGCAGCTCGGGGGGGTACGAGCAGTACTTC. It encodes CASSSGGYEQYF.